These 21 T cell receptor beta chains originate from one sample sequenced in a study of T-cell memory formation after mild COVID-19. MiXCR, applied by TCRdb to the 5' RACE reads, yields one record per CDR3 protein. The table records more than 45,000 distinct CDR3 sequences, 9.3% of them present only once. The sample comprised PBMCs or a T cell subset sorted from them (not recorded which). The receptors come from an adult woman who had mild COVID-19 (a few samples of this study predate the infection). Cell type and time point are not known.

V and J are TRBV29-1 and TRBJ2-5; a possible D gene is TRBD1 (6 bases). Trimming took off 7 bases at V and 9 bases at J, with 18 bases between the two ends. This CDR3 region has 12 residues. Germline V gene sequence: CDR1 SQVTM, CDR2 ANQGSEA. Here the CDR3 DNA reads TGCAGCGGCGAGGGACGCGCAGGGGCCCAGTACTTC. It translates to CSGEGRAGAQYF. The entire variable domain, with the rest obtained from reference TRBV29-1 and TRBJ2-5, is as follows: SAVISQKPSRDICQRGTSLTIQCQVDSQVTMMFWYRQQPGQSLTLIATANQGSEATYESGFVIDKFPISRPNLTFSTLTVSNMSPEDSSIYLCSGEGRAGAQYFGPGTRLLVL.

This clonotype was counted at least ten times. This chain links TRBV11-2 with TRBJ1-1; 11 nucleotides match TRBD1. The CDR3 spans 16 residues. The germline gives CDR1 SGHAT, CDR2 FQNNGV. V dropped 6 bases and J dropped 1; count of bases not matched to a gene: 7. This CDR3 is CASRNSGTGGNTEAFF. The CDR3 DNA reads TGTGCCAGCAGAAACTCCGGGACAGGGGGGAACACTGAAGCTTTCTTT.

This chain uses TRBV6-1 with TRBJ2-5; D gene uncertain. The CDR3 has 12 amino acids. The ends were cut back, 2 bases at V and 10 bases at J, with 11 bases in the middle. Per germline, CDR1 MNHNS and CDR2 SASEGT. The CDR3 DNA reads TGTGCCAGCAGTGAAATTGCGTTTGGCCAGTACTTC. Amino acid sequence: CASSEIAFGQYF.

This clonotype counts as medium-sized. The chain is built from TRBV9 and TRBJ2-5; perhaps D is TRBD1 or TRBD2 (6 bases each). V shed 2 bases and J shed 1 base, with 18 bases lying between them. CDR3 length equals 17 residues. Germline lookup yields CDR1 SGDLS and CDR2 YYNGEE. The CDR3 region has the DNA TGTGCCAGCAGCGTGGGAGTGGGGGGCTCAAGCCAAGAGACCCAGTACTTC. Its translation: CASSVGVGGSSQETQYF.

This clonotype came up a few times. V is TRBV12-3 or TRBV12-4 and J is TRBJ2-1, with 14 nucleotides matching TRBD2. With 5 bases clipped from V and 6 bases from J, the junction kept 3 bases outside the gene matches. The CDR3 totals 15 residues. CDR3 protein: CASSPGLAGVNEQFF. CDR3 in DNA: TGTGCCAGCAGTCCGGGACTAGCGGGGGTCAATGAGCAGTTCTTC.

This clonotype was detected only a few times. The chain uses TRBV19 and TRBJ1-3; possibly TRBD1 for D (5 bases). Germline-derived CDR1 and CDR2 are LNHDA and SQIVND (reference sequence). Trimming took 6 bases from V and 2 from J, leaving 17 bases between them. There are 16 residues in the CDR3. The CDR3 DNA follows: TGTGCCAGTAGGCAATACCGGGGGGGTGCTGGAAACACCATATATTTT. Translation: CASRQYRGGAGNTIYF.

This clonotype was seen a few times. The V and J genes are TRBV12-3 or TRBV12-4 and TRBJ2-7; 7 nucleotides line up with TRBD1. After removal of 5 bases from V and 7 bases from J, the junction contained 11 bases not matched to a gene. This CDR3 is built from 14 residues. The CDR3 nucleotides are TGTGCCAGCAGTCTATGGACAGGCCCGAGGGAGCAGTACTTC. Its protein product is CASSLWTGPREQYF.

The CDR3 sequence is CAWSVGSGGGNEQFF. The DNA for the CDR3 is TGTGCCTGGAGTGTAGGTAGCGGGGGGGGCAATGAGCAGTTCTTC. This chain links TRBV30 with TRBJ2-1; 11 bases match TRBD2. V was clipped by 0 bases and J by 6 bases; unmatched bases: 4. This CDR3 spans 15 amino acids. Germline V gives CDR1 GTSNPN, CDR2 SVGIG (reference sequence).

In its sample, this clonotype was seen many times. V usage is TRBV24-1 and J usage is TRBJ2-1; D is unresolved. Deletions cut 3 bases from V and 0 bases from J, with 8 bases between. The CDR3 loop spans 15 amino acids. Germline CDR1 and CDR2: KGHDR and SFDVKD. The CDR3 reads CATSDPTLSYNEQFF. The CDR3 bases are TGTGCCACCAGTGATCCAACGCTCTCCTACAATGAGCAGTTCTTC.

This clonotype was seen more than once but under ten times. The chain carries TRBV7-2 and TRBJ2-3, with 11 bases that match TRBD2. The V gene's germline CDR1 is SGHTA and CDR2 FQGNSA. V trimming: 2 bases; J trimming: 4 bases; junction bases outside the gene matches: 11. This CDR3 comprises 18 residues. This chain's CDR3 is CASSLYGSLAGGPDTQYF. The CDR3 DNA reads as TGTGCCAGCAGCTTATACGGTTCGCTAGCGGGGGGCCCAGATACGCAGTATTTT.

Many counts were recorded for this clonotype. The chain employs TRBV24-1 and TRBJ2-1, with 9 bases matching TRBD1. In germline, CDR1 is KGHDR, CDR2 SFDVKD. CDR3 length: 14 residues. Trimming took 7 bases from V and 3 from J; bases not matched to a gene: 3. CDR3 protein: CATRETGGYNEQFF. CDR3 DNA: TGTGCCACCAGGGAGACAGGGGGCTACAATGAGCAGTTCTTC.

This clonotype has at least ten counts. CDR3 DNA: TGTGCCAGCAGCCAAGATGACAGGGACGAGCAGTACTTC. It yields the protein CASSQDDRDEQYF. The chain couples TRBV3-1 to TRBJ2-7; 7 bases are a match to TRBD1. The CDR3 loop spans 13 amino acids. CDR1 and CDR2 from the germline V gene are LGHDT and YNNKEL (reference sequence). V gave up 0 bases and J gave up 5 bases; unmatched junction bases: 1.

This clonotype was counted a few times. This rearrangement joins TRBV10-3 to TRBJ2-5; TRBD2 might be the D (7 bases). The CDR3 length is 13 residues. Trimming cost V 4 bases and J 4 bases, with 10 bases left between them. Germline assignment: CDR1 ENHRY and CDR2 SYGVKD. The CDR3 is CAISGGGGETQYF. The CDR3 bases are TGTGCCATCAGTGGGGGGGGCGGAGAGACCCAGTACTTC.

This clonotype was observed a few times. The V call is TRBV4-1, the J call TRBJ2-3; TRBD1 matches at 7 bases. Germline CDR1 MGHRA, CDR2 YSYEKL. Germline trimming cut 6 bases from V and 4 bases from J; bases unmatched to any gene: 7. CDR3 length equals 14 residues. The CDR3 region has the DNA TGCGCCAGCAGGCGAGACAGGGTAGCAGATACGCAGTATTTT. Its protein is CASRRDRVADTQYF.

The chain has TRBV28 and TRBJ2-7; D not certain. Trimming took off 2 bases at V and 0 bases at J, with 5 bases between the two ends. This CDR3 is 13 amino acids long. Germline loops: CDR1 MDHEN, CDR2 SYDVKM. The CDR3 nucleotides read TGTGCCAGCAGTTTAAGGAGCTCCTACGAGCAGTACTTC. It specifies CASSLRSSYEQYF.

This clonotype was picked up a small number of times. The V call is TRBV6-2 or TRBV6-3, the J call TRBJ1-1; 9 bases fit TRBD1. The CDR3 is 15 residues long. V lost 7 bases, J lost 6 bases, and 12 bases stayed unmatched. Germline V gives CDR1 MNHEY, CDR2 SVGEGT. The chain's CDR3 is CASNHPQGARAEAFF. CDR3 bases: TGTGCCAGCAACCATCCACAGGGGGCGAGGGCTGAAGCTTTCTTT.

The chain recombines TRBV19 with TRBJ2-6; 8 nucleotides line up with TRBD1. The ends lost 3 bases at V and 0 bases at J; junction bases unmatched: 7. CDR1 and CDR2 from the germline V gene are LNHDA and SQIVND (reference sequence). The CDR3 extends over 18 amino acids. The CDR3 nucleotides are TGTGCCAGTAGTATCCTGGGACAGGCCAGCTCTGGGGCCAACGTCCTGACTTTC. As protein: CASSILGQASSGANVLTF.

This clonotype has only a few counts. The rearrangement uses TRBV18 and TRBJ2-1, with D perhaps matching TRBD2 (5 bases). CDR1 is KGHSH, CDR2 LQKENI, per germline. Trimming stripped 6 bases from V and 9 bases from J, with 21 bases between. This CDR3 contains 15 residues. The CDR3: CASSPFKADGSEQFF. The CDR3 DNA reads TGTGCCAGCTCCCCCTTTAAGGCGGATGGGAGTGAGCAGTTCTTC.

The J gene is TRBJ1-2, the V gene TRBV20-1; 7 nucleotides agree with TRBD1. V shed 6 bases, J shed 4 bases, and the junction held 8 bases outside the gene matches. Per the germline V gene, CDR1 is DFQATT and CDR2 is SNEGSKA (reference sequence). CDR3 length: 13 amino acids. This CDR3 reads CSAATGAPYGYTF. The DNA for the CDR3 is TGCAGTGCCGCCACAGGGGCCCCCTATGGCTACACCTTC.

This clonotype was detected a few times. V usage is TRBV4-3 and J usage is TRBJ2-3; 9 bases fit TRBD2. Germline trimming cut 0 bases from V and 3 bases from J; bases unmatched to any gene: 10. This CDR3 is built from 18 residues. CDR1 is LGHNA and CDR2 is YSLEER in the germline V gene. The CDR3 sequence is CASSQDVSGSGRTDTQYF. CDR3 in DNA: TGCGCCAGCAGCCAAGATGTATCGGGTAGCGGGAGAACAGATACGCAGTATTTT.

Note on this clonotype: An end of the junction differs from the germline gene, which may be a read error. This chain links TRBV10-3 with TRBJ2-3, with unresolved D. The germline gives CDR1 ENHRY, CDR2 SYGVKD. There are 14 residues in the CDR3. The CDR3 sequence: CDISGPTSTDTQYF. The DNA for the CDR3 is TGTGACATCTCGGGCCCTACTAGCACAGATACGCAGTATTTT.